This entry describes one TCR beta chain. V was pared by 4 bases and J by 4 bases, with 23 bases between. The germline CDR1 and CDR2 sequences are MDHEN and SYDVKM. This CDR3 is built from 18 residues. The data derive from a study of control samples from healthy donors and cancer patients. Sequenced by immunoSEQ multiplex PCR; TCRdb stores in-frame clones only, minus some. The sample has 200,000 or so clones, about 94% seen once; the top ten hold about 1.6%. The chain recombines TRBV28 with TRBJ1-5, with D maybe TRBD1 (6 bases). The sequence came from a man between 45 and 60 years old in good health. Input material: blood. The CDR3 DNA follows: TGTGCCAGCAGTTCCGCGCCTTCGGCAGGGGCTGGGAATCAGCCCCAGCATTTT. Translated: CASSSAPSAGAGNQPQHF.